This TCR beta chain comes out of a study of blood T cells in healthy people across ages. Through a sample-barcoded 5' primer and a J-beta primer mix, a second PCR was run for roughly 6 to 11 cycles. MiXCR, applied by TCRdb to the 5' RACE reads, yields one record per CDR3 protein. The sample lists more than 700,000 distinct CDR3 sequences; 53% were seen once. This clonotype was detected ten times or more. Its antigen is unidentified. Study-wide results and limits: Donor CMV infection status was unknown, possibly confounding age-related changes in expanded clonotypes.

The sequenced sample was blood. The sequence derives from a man older than 75 in good health.

The CDR3 sequence: CASSLGLGSYEQYF. The CDR3 nucleotides read TGTGCCAGCAGCCTTGGACTGGGTTCCTACGAGCAGTACTTC. This rearrangement joins TRBV3-1 to TRBJ2-7; D is possibly TRBD2 (5 bases). Trimming removed 4 bases at V and 1 base at J, with 11 bases between. The CDR3 is made up of 14 amino acids. From germline, CDR1 is LGHDT and CDR2 YNNKEL (reference sequence).